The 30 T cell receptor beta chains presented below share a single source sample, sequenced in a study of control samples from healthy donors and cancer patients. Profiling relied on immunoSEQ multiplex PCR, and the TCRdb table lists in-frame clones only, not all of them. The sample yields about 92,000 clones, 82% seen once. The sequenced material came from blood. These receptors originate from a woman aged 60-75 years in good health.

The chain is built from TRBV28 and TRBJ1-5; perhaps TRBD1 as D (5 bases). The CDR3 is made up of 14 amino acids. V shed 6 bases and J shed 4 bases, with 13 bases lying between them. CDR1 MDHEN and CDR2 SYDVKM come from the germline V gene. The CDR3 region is CASSRGTLNQPQHF. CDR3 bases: TGTGCCAGCAGCCGAGGGACCCTTAATCAGCCCCAGCATTTT. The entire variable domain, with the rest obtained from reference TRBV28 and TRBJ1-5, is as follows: DVKVTQSSRYLVKRTGEKVFLECVQDMDHENMFWYRQDPGLGLRLIYFSYDVKMKEKGDIPEGYSVSREKKERFSLILESASTNQTSMYLCASSRGTLNQPQHFGDGTRLSIL.

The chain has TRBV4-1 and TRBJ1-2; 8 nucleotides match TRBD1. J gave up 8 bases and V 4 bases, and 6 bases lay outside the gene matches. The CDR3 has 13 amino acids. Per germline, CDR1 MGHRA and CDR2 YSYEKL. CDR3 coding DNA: TGCGCCAGCAGCCGATCGGACAGGGAGGGCTACACCTTC. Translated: CASSRSDREGYTF.

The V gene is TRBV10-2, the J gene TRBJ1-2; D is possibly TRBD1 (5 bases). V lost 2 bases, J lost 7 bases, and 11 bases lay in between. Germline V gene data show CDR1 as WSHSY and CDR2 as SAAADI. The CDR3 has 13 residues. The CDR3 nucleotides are TGCGCCAGCAGTGAGGGGGGTGGCGCTGGCTACACCTTC. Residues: CASSEGGGAGYTF.

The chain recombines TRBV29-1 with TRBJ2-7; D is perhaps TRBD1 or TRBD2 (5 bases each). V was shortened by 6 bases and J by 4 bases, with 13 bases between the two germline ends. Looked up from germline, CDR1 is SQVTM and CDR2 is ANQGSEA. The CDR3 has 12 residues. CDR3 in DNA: TGCAGCGTCACCCGGGACGGGTACGAGCAGTACTTC. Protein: CSVTRDGYEQYF.

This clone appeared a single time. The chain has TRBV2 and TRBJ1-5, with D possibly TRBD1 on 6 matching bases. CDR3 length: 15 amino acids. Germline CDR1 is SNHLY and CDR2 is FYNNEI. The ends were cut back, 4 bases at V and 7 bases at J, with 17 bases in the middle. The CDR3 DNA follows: TGTGCCAGCAGTGCTTTGGGGGCCACGGAGCAGCCCCAGCATTTT. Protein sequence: CASSALGATEQPQHF.

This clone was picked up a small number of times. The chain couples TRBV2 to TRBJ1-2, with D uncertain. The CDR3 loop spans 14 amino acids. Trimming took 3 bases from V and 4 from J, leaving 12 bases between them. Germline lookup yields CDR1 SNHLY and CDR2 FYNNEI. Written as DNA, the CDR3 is TGTGCCAGCAGTGAGAGAGTAGGGCTCTATGGCTACACCTTC. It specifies CASSERVGLYGYTF.

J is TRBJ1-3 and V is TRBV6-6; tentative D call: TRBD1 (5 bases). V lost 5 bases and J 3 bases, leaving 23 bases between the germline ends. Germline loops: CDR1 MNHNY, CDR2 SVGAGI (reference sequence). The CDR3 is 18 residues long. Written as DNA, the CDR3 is TGTGCCAGCAGTCGGGACGGACGAATCTCCCTCGGTGGAAACACCATATATTTT. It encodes CASSRDGRISLGGNTIYF.

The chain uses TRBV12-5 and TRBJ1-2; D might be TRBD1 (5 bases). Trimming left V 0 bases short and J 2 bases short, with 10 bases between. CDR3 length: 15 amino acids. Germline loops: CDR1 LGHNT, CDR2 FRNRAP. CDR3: CASGLVHQGNYGYTF. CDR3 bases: TGTGCTAGTGGTTTGGTACATCAGGGAAACTATGGCTACACCTTC.

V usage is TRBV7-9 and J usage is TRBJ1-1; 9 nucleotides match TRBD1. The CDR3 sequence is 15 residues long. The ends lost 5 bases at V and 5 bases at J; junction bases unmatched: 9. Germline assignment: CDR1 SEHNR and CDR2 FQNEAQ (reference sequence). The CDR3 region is CASSPAGTGKTEAFF. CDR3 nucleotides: TGTGCCAGCAGCCCCGCCGGGACAGGGAAGACTGAAGCTTTCTTT.

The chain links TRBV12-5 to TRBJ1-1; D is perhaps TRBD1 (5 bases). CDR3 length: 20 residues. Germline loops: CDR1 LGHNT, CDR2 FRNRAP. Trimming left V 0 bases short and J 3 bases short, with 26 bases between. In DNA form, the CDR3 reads TGTGCTAGTGGTTTGGTACGGGCAGTTAAGGGGATTGATGGGTACACTGAAGCTTTCTTT. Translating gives CASGLVRAVKGIDGYTEAFF.

CDR3: CASSQEFVRGPGELFF. The CDR3 bases are TGTGCCAGCAGCCAAGAGTTCGTACGGGGCCCCGGGGAGCTGTTTTTT. The rearrangement joins TRBV3-1 (or the pseudogene TRBV3-2) to TRBJ2-2; D could derive from TRBD1 or TRBD2 (5 bases each). The CDR3 totals 16 residues. The germline CDR1 and CDR2 sequences are LGHDT and YNNKEL (reference sequence). V was cut by 0 bases and J by 6 bases, with 14 bases left in between.

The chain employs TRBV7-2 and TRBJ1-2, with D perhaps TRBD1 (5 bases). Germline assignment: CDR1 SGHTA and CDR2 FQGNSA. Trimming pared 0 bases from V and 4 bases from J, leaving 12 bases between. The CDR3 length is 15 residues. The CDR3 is CASSLALDSVYGYTF. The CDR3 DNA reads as TGTGCCAGCAGCTTAGCTCTCGACAGCGTCTATGGCTACACCTTC.

The CDR3 loop reads CSASERVGQPQHF. The CDR3 bases are TGCAGTGCTAGTGAGAGGGTCGGTCAGCCCCAGCATTTT. The chain couples TRBV20-1 to TRBJ1-5, with D unresolved. V dropped 3 bases and J dropped 6 bases, with 12 bases sitting between them. Germline CDR1 reads DFQATT; CDR2 reads SNEGSKA (reference sequence). The CDR3 runs 13 residues.

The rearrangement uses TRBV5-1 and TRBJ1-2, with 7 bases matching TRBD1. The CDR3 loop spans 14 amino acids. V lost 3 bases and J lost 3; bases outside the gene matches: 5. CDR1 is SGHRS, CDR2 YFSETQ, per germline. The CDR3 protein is CASSSQGGDYGYTF. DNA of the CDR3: TGCGCCAGCAGCTCTCAGGGGGGAGACTATGGCTACACCTTC.

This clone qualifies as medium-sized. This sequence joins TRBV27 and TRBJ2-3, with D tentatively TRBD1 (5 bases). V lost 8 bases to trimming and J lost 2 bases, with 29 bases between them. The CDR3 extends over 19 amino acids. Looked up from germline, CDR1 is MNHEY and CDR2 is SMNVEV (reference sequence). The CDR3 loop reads CASFDSRLPGMGPTDTQYF. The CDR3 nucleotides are TGTGCCAGCTTTGATTCTCGACTTCCAGGGATGGGCCCCACAGATACGCAGTATTTT.

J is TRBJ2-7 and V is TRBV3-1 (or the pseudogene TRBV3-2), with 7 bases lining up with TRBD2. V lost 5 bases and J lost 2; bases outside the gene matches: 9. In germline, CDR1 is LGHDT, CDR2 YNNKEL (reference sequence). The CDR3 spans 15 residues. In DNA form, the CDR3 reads TGTGCCAGCAGCTCCTGGACTAGGGGCGCCTACGAGCAGTACTTC. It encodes CASSSWTRGAYEQYF.

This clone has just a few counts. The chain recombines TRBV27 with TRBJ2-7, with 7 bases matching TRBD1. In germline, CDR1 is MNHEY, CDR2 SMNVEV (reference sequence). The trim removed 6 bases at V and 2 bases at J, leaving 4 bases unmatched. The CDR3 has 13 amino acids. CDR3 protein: CASRVTGTYEQYF. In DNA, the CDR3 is TGTGCCAGCAGGGTGACAGGGACCTACGAGCAGTACTTC.

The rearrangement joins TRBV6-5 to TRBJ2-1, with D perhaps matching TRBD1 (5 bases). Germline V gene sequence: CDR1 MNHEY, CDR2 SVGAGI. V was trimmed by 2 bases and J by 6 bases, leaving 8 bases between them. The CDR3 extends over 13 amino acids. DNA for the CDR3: TGTGCCAGCAGTTACAGCAGGGCCAATGAGCAGTTCTTC. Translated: CASSYSRANEQFF.

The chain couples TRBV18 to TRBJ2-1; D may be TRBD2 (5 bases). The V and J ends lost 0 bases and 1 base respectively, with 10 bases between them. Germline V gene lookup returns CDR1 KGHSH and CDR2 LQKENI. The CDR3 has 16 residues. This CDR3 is CASSPPREKSYNEQFF. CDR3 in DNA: TGTGCCAGCTCACCACCAAGGGAGAAGTCCTACAATGAGCAGTTCTTC.

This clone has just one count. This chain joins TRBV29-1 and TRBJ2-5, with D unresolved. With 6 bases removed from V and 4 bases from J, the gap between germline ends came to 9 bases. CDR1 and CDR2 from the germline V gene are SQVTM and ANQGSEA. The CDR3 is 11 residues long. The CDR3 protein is CSVDLRETQYF. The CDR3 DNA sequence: TGCAGCGTAGATCTCCGAGAGACCCAGTACTTC.

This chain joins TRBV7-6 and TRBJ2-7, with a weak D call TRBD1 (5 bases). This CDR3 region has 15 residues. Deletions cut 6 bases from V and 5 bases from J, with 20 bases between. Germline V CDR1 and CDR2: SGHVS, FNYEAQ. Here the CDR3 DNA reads TGTGCCAGCAGTTTCCCGGGCCAGGGCTGCGACGAGCAGTACTTC. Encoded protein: CASSFPGQGCDEQYF.

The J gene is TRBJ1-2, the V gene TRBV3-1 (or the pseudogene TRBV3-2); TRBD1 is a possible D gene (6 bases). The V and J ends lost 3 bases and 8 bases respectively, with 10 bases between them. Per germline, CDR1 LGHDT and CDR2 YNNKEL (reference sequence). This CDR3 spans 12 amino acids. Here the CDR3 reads CASSQGARGYTF. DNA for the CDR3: TGTGCCAGCAGCCAGGGGGCGCGGGGCTACACCTTC.

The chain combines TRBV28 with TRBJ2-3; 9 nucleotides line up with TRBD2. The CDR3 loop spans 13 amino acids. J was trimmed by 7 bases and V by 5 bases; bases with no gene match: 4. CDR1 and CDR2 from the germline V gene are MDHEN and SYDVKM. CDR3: CASSDSSGNTQYF. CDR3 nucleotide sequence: TGTGCCAGCAGTGACTCTAGCGGGAATACGCAGTATTTT.

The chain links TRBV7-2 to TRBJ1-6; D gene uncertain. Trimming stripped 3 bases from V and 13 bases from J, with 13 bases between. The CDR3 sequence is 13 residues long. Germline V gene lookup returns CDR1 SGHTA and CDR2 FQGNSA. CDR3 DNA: TGTGCCAGCAGCTTTAGTTTTGGCCTGCCCCTCCACTTT. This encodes CASSFSFGLPLHF.

This chain's CDR3 is CATAINRVLSETQYF. The CDR3 bases are TGTGCCACCGCTATCAACAGGGTTCTGTCGGAGACCCAGTACTTC. The chain couples TRBV2 to TRBJ2-5; TRBD1 might be the D (6 bases). The CDR3 runs 15 residues. Germline CDR1 SNHLY, CDR2 FYNNEI. Trimming removed 10 bases from V and 5 bases from J, with 23 bases in between.

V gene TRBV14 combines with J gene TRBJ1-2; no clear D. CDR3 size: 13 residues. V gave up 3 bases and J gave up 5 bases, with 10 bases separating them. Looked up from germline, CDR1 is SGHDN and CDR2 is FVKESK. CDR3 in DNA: TGTGCCAGCAGCCACCAGCTTCAGTATGGCTACACCTTC. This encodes CASSHQLQYGYTF.

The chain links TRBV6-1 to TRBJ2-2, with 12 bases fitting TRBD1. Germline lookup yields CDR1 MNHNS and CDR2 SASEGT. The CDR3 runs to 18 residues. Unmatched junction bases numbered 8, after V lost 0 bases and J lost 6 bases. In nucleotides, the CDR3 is TGTGCCAGCAGTGAAGCGTCCGGGACAGGGGGCAGAGCCGGGGAGCTGTTTTTT. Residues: CASSEASGTGGRAGELFF.

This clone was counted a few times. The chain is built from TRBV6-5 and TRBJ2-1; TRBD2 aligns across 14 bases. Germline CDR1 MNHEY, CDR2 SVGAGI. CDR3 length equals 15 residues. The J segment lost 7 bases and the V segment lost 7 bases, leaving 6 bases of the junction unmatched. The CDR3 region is CASKTRTSGRNEQFF. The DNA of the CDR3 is TGTGCCAGCAAAACAAGGACTAGCGGGAGGAATGAGCAGTTCTTC.

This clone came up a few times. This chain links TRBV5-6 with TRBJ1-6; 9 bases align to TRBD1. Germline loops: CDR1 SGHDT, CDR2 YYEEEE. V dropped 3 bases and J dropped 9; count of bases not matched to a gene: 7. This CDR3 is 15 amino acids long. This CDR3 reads CASSWAGTGTSPLHF. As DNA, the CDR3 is TGTGCCAGCAGCTGGGCCGGGACAGGGACTTCACCCCTCCACTTT.

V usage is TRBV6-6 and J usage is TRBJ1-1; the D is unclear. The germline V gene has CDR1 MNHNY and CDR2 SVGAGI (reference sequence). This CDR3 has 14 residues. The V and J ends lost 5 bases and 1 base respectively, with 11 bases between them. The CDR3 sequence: CASSGGVTNTEAFF. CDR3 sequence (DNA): TGTGCCAGCAGTGGCGGGGTCACGAACACTGAAGCTTTCTTT.